This T cell receptor (beta chain) was obtained from a study of blood T cell repertoires in COVID-19. Background on the study: The United States, Italy and Spain were the sources of the acute and convalescent COVID-19 samples. The analysed material was cDNA or gDNA that came from T cells, B-cell-depleted T cells, or PBMCs.

In the original processing: How many nucleated cells were present was estimated from reference gene primer amplification. Repertoires were generated with immunoSEQ multiplex PCR, while TCRdb's copy carries only in-frame clones and drops some. Clone size and V and J calls were adopted from that table, with D and trimming inferred from the DNA. The sample records about 130,000 clones, roughly 86% being singletons. CDR3 length: 16 amino acids. The sequence came from a human donor in a cohort sampled during active COVID-19. V is TRBV21-1 and J is TRBJ2-7; no DNA check was done on the table's D call, TRBD2. TRBV21-1 is a pseudogene locus. The specimen sequenced was peripheral blood. DNA of the CDR3: TGTGCCAGCAGCAAAGAGTCTGAGGGGACTTCCTACGAGCAGTACTTC. It specifies CASSKESEGTSYEQYF.